The 19 T cell receptor beta chains in this list originate from one sample, sequenced in a study of T-cell memory formation after mild COVID-19. TCRdb passed the 5' RACE reads through MiXCR, listing each CDR3 protein once. The repertoire holds 150,000 or so distinct CDR3 sequences, with roughly 15% as singletons. Sequencing was performed on PBMCs or a T cell subset sorted from them (not recorded which). The receptors were gathered from an adult woman who had mild COVID-19 (a few samples of this study predate the infection). Cell type and time point are not known.

The chain links TRBV7-9 to TRBJ1-6; no clear D. The CDR3 loop spans 11 amino acids. CDR1 and CDR2 (germline): SEHNR, FQNEAQ (reference sequence). This chain's CDR3 is CAHGIGSPLHF. The CDR3 coding sequence is TGTGCGCACGGAATAGGTTCACCCCTCCACTTT.

The CDR3: CASSWLGDTSSGNTIYF. CDR3 nucleotides: TGTGCCAGCAGCTGGTTGGGGGACACCAGCTCTGGAAACACCATATATTTT. The chain recombines TRBV12-3 or TRBV12-4 with TRBJ1-3, with D perhaps TRBD1 (6 bases). The CDR3 extends over 17 amino acids. The V end lost 6 bases, the J end lost 0 bases, and 18 bases lay between the germline ends.

This clonotype was detected a few times. The CDR3 DNA reads as TGCGCCAGCAGCTGGACAGGGGTGAGGACAGATACGCAGTATTTT. It specifies CASSWTGVRTDTQYF. V and J are TRBV5-1 and TRBJ2-3; 9 nucleotides agree with TRBD1. The junction had 5 bases not matched to a gene; V was cut back by 3 bases and J by 3 bases. Germline V gene sequence: CDR1 SGHRS, CDR2 YFSETQ. This CDR3 contains 15 residues.

The chain joins TRBV25-1 to TRBJ1-1; D uncertain. V lost 2 bases, J lost 5 bases, and 3 bases lay in between. The CDR3 length is 11 residues. The germline CDR1 and CDR2 sequences are MGHDK and SYGVNS. DNA for the CDR3: TGTGCCAGCAGTGAACTGACTGAAGCTTTCTTT. This gives the protein CASSELTEAFF.

The chain recombines TRBV27 with TRBJ2-3; D possibly corresponds to TRBD2 (6 bases). The CDR3 is made up of 14 amino acids. V lost 6 bases to trimming and J lost 6 bases, with 16 bases between them. Germline CDR1 and CDR2: MNHEY and SMNVEV (reference sequence). DNA of the CDR3: TGTGCCAGCAGCTCGGGACTCTCGAGGGATACGCAGTATTTT. Its translation: CASSSGLSRDTQYF.

This clonotype was seen only a few times. This chain links TRBV4-3 with TRBJ2-5; 7 nucleotides line up with TRBD2. Germline assignment: CDR1 LGHNA and CDR2 YSLEER. Trimming cost V 1 base and J 1 base; bases outside gene matches: 3. The CDR3 consists of 15 residues. The DNA of the CDR3 is TGCGCCAGCAGCCAAGGGGGAGGGTTCCAAGAGACCCAGTACTTC. Protein: CASSQGGGFQETQYF.

The V gene is TRBV25-1, the J gene TRBJ2-1; perhaps TRBD2 as D (6 bases). The CDR3 is made up of 11 amino acids. Germline assignment: CDR1 MGHDK and CDR2 SYGVNS. V dropped 3 bases and J dropped 12 bases, with 9 bases sitting between them. CDR3 DNA: TGTGCCAGCAGTGAGCGGGGTGGGCAGTTCTTC. Its protein is CASSERGGQFF.

The chain carries TRBV9 and TRBJ2-2, with unresolved D. V was pared by 3 bases and J by 6 bases, with 12 bases between. Looked up from germline, CDR1 is SGDLS and CDR2 is YYNGEE. The CDR3 length is 14 residues. CDR3 residues: CASSELRVPGELFF. The DNA of the CDR3 is TGTGCCAGCAGCGAGCTTAGGGTTCCCGGGGAGCTGTTTTTT.

The rearrangement joins TRBV27 to TRBJ2-3; D ambiguous. The CDR3 runs to 18 residues. Germline V gene sequence: CDR1 MNHEY, CDR2 SMNVEV (reference sequence). V lost 6 bases to trimming and J lost 6 bases, with 28 bases between them. The CDR3 bases are TGTGCCAGCAGCCCACCCCTCGAGGCGCCTGACGTTTCGGATACGCAGTATTTT. Encoded protein: CASSPPLEAPDVSDTQYF.

This clonotype was found a few times. This chain connects TRBV10-3 to TRBJ2-3, with 7 nucleotides matching TRBD1. The CDR3 consists of 15 residues. J gave up 0 bases and V 9 bases, and 9 bases lay outside the gene matches. Germline assignment: CDR1 ENHRY and CDR2 SYGVKD. The CDR3, as DNA: TGTGCCATTAACAGGGGTTTAACTAGCACAGATACGCAGTATTTT. Translating it yields CAINRGLTSTDTQYF.

This chain joins TRBV12-3 or TRBV12-4 and TRBJ1-5, with TRBD1 as a possible D gene (5 bases). This CDR3 comprises 16 residues. V lost 6 bases, J lost 0 bases, and 15 bases lay in between. The CDR3 here is CASSSGPPYSNQPQHF. The CDR3 nucleotides are TGTGCCAGCAGCTCGGGACCGCCCTATAGCAATCAGCCCCAGCATTTT.

The V call is TRBV12-5, the J call TRBJ2-7; 10 positions match TRBD2. CDR3 size: 14 residues. Germline lookup yields CDR1 LGHNT and CDR2 FRNRAP. The V segment lost 3 bases and the J segment 5 bases; nucleotides outside the gene matches: 4. CDR3 sequence (DNA): TGTGCTAGTGGTTTTAGCGGGAGGAAGCACGAGCAGTACTTC. Protein sequence: CASGFSGRKHEQYF.

In this sample, this clonotype turned up many times. The chain is built from TRBV4-3 and TRBJ2-5; 9 nucleotides agree with TRBD1. V lost 1 base to trimming and J lost 9 bases; unmatched junction nucleotides: 9. The CDR3 has 15 residues. Germline CDR1 reads LGHNA; CDR2 reads YSLEER. CDR3 DNA sequence: TGCGCCAGCAGCCAAGCCCCGGGGACAGGGAGGGCCCAGTACTTC. It yields the protein CASSQAPGTGRAQYF.

The rearrangement uses TRBV10-3 and TRBJ2-5, with D possibly TRBD2 on 7 matching bases. CDR1 is ENHRY and CDR2 is SYGVKD in the germline V gene. This CDR3 has 14 residues. Trimming pared 6 bases from V and 0 bases from J, leaving 11 bases between. CDR3 amino acids: CAISPGGDQETQYF. The CDR3 region has the DNA TGTGCCATCAGCCCGGGGGGCGACCAAGAGACCCAGTACTTC.

V and J are TRBV20-1 and TRBJ1-5, with D hard to call. Trimming removed 2 bases at V and 9 bases at J, with 11 bases between. Germline values: CDR1 DFQATT, CDR2 SNEGSKA (reference sequence). This CDR3 comprises 12 residues. CDR3 sequence (DNA): TGCAGTGCTAGACCGGGAGGGTGGCCCCAGCATTTT. Protein product: CSARPGGWPQHF.

This clonotype has more than one count but fewer than ten. V is TRBV5-1 and J is TRBJ2-1, with 7 positions matching TRBD2. The CDR3 is 15 residues long. Germline lookup yields CDR1 SGHRS and CDR2 YFSETQ. The ends lost 5 bases at V and 0 bases at J; junction bases unmatched: 5. The CDR3 sequence: CASRPGGDSYNEQFF. The CDR3 region has the DNA TGCGCCAGCAGACCTGGGGGGGACTCCTACAATGAGCAGTTCTTC.

This clonotype was recorded a few times. This chain connects TRBV6-5 to TRBJ2-1; 7 bases are shared with TRBD2. Germline loops: CDR1 MNHEY, CDR2 SVGAGI. The junction had 5 bases not matched to a gene; V was cut back by 2 bases and J by 7 bases. This CDR3 comprises 14 residues. The CDR3 region has the DNA TGTGCCAGCAGTTACGATGGGGGGGGGAATGAGCAGTTCTTC. Encoded protein: CASSYDGGGNEQFF.

This clonotype was seen a handful of times. The rearrangement links TRBV7-8 to TRBJ2-1, with D unclear. The CDR3 length is 14 residues. Germline V gene sequence: CDR1 SGHVS, CDR2 FQNEAQ. V was trimmed by 2 bases and J by 4 bases, leaving 9 bases between them. CDR3: CASSLRKLYNEQFF. The CDR3 bases are TGTGCCAGCAGCTTAAGGAAACTTTACAATGAGCAGTTCTTC.

V and J are TRBV29-1 and TRBJ2-2, with 10 bases lining up with TRBD1. V gave up 6 bases and J gave up 4 bases; unmatched junction bases: 11. There are 16 residues in the CDR3. From germline, CDR1 is SQVTM and CDR2 ANQGSEA. CDR3 sequence (DNA): TGCAGCGTACACGAGACAGGGGGCTTAGTCACCGGGGAGCTGTTTTTT. This gives the protein CSVHETGGLVTGELFF.